One and the same sample provided the 18 T cell receptor beta chains below, sequenced in a study of high-grade serous ovarian cancer treatment subgroups. Tumor samples were taken before definitive surgery or chemotherapy. Sequencing used immunoSEQ multiplex PCR; TCRdb keeps in-frame clones, though not all of them. The table has 420 or so clones, roughly 77% seen once. Source material: tumor tissue. The receptor set was obtained from a human donor with high-grade serous ovarian cancer.

V is TRBV7-2 and J is TRBJ2-1; 15 positions agree with TRBD2. The V segment lost 5 bases and the J segment 5 bases; nucleotides outside the gene matches: 4. There are 16 residues in the CDR3. Per germline, CDR1 SGHTA and CDR2 FQGNSA. CDR3 region: CASSRGLAGGDNEQFF. The CDR3 DNA reads TGTGCCAGCAGCCGTGGACTAGCGGGGGGGGACAATGAGCAGTTCTTC.

In this sample, this clone turned up once. V and J are TRBV5-6 and TRBJ1-2, with 10 bases that match TRBD1. Germline trimming cut 0 bases from V and 11 bases from J; bases unmatched to any gene: 4. Germline V gives CDR1 SGHDT, CDR2 YYEEEE. The CDR3 runs 13 residues. CDR3 DNA: TGTGCCAGCAGCTTGGGGGGACAGGGGCGATACACCTTC. It translates to CASSLGGQGRYTF.

The V and J genes are TRBV2 and TRBJ1-1, with 7 bases identical to TRBD1. V gave up 2 bases and J gave up 3 bases; unmatched junction bases: 15. The germline CDR1 and CDR2 sequences are SNHLY and FYNNEI. CDR3 length: 18 amino acids. Written as DNA, the CDR3 is TGTGCCAGCAGTGAAAGTATGAGACAGGGTGGGGAGGACACTGAAGCTTTCTTT. This translates into CASSESMRQGGEDTEAFF.

The table lists this clone with a few counts. The chain joins TRBV27 to TRBJ2-2; D not certain. Trimming shortened V by 3 bases and J by 4 bases, and 6 bases separated the two germline ends. The length of the CDR3 is 13 residues. The V gene's germline CDR1 is MNHEY and CDR2 SMNVEV (reference sequence). For the CDR3, the DNA is TGTGCCAGCAGTTTGGGGATCACCGGGGAGCTGTTTTTT. This sequence encodes CASSLGITGELFF.

This chain connects TRBV7-2 to TRBJ2-4, with 10 bases that match TRBD1. CDR3 length: 16 amino acids. CDR1 and CDR2 from the germline V gene are SGHTA and FQGNSA. Trimming took 1 base from V and 0 from J; bases not matched to a gene: 0. The CDR3 region is CASSLGDRGAKNIQYF. CDR3 sequence (DNA): TGTGCCAGCAGCTTAGGGGACAGGGGAGCCAAAAACATTCAGTACTTC.

The V and J genes are TRBV28 and TRBJ2-7, with D tentatively TRBD2 (6 bases). V lost 4 bases to trimming and J lost 3 bases, with 19 bases between them. The germline V gene has CDR1 MDHEN and CDR2 SYDVKM. The CDR3 loop spans 16 amino acids. CDR3 DNA: TGTGCCAGCAGTTCTCCGGGACTCCTAGCCCGCTACGAGCAGTACTTC. It specifies CASSSPGLLARYEQYF.

The chain joins TRBV6-6 to TRBJ2-3; 8 nucleotides align to TRBD2. The V segment lost 6 bases and the J segment 4 bases; nucleotides outside the gene matches: 6. Germline lookup yields CDR1 MNHNY and CDR2 SVGAGI (reference sequence). This CDR3 spans 14 amino acids. The CDR3 sequence is CASSRTSSADTQYF. In DNA form, the CDR3 reads TGTGCCAGCAGCAGGACTAGCTCAGCAGATACGCAGTATTTT.

The rearrangement joins TRBV2 to TRBJ1-1, with D uncertain. Germline V gene lookup returns CDR1 SNHLY and CDR2 FYNNEI. The V and J ends lost 0 bases and 4 bases respectively, with 3 bases between them. The CDR3 runs to 12 residues. For the CDR3, the DNA is TGTGCCAGCAGTGAAGCAGCCACTGAAGCTTTCTTT. This gives the protein CASSEAATEAFF.

Only one count was recorded for this clone. CDR3 in amino acids: CASSLTMGQETQYF. The CDR3 nucleotides are TGTGCCAGCAGCCTAACTATGGGGCAAGAGACCCAGTACTTC. The chain recombines TRBV11-1 with TRBJ2-5; the D is unclear. The germline V gene has CDR1 SGHAT and CDR2 FQDESV (reference sequence). Trimming took 5 bases from V and 2 from J, leaving 12 bases between them. The CDR3 runs to 14 residues.

The chain combines TRBV19 with TRBJ1-1; 8 bases are shared with TRBD1. The V gene's germline CDR1 is LNHDA and CDR2 SQIVND (reference sequence). This CDR3 spans 13 amino acids. Losses at the gene ends were 5 bases for V and 4 bases for J; bases not matched to a gene: 3. The CDR3 here is CASSFDRGTEAFF. The CDR3 region has the DNA TGTGCCAGTAGTTTTGACAGGGGCACTGAAGCTTTCTTT.

This chain connects TRBV28 to TRBJ2-7; weak D call: TRBD2 (6 bases). The V and J ends lost 3 bases and 1 base respectively, with 10 bases between them. From germline, CDR1 is MDHEN and CDR2 SYDVKM. The CDR3 is 14 amino acids. DNA of the CDR3: TGTGCCAGCAGTTTTGGAGGGGAATCCTACGAGCAGTACTTC. Translating gives CASSFGGESYEQYF.

The V and J genes are TRBV2 and TRBJ1-5; D is perhaps TRBD1 (6 bases). The CDR3 contains 14 residues. V lost 6 bases and J 7 bases, leaving 16 bases between the germline ends. Germline lookup yields CDR1 SNHLY and CDR2 FYNNEI. The CDR3 sequence: CASSGRNREQPQHF. The CDR3 bases are TGTGCCAGCAGCGGGAGGAACAGGGAGCAGCCCCAGCATTTT.

J is TRBJ2-1 and V is TRBV5-4; TRBD1 is a possible D gene (6 bases). V was pared by 0 bases and J by 1 base, with 11 bases between. CDR3 size: 16 residues. Looked up from germline, CDR1 is SGHNT and CDR2 is YYREEE (reference sequence). CDR3 DNA: TGTGCCAGCAGCTTGGCTGGGGGCGTTTCCTACAATGAGCAGTTCTTC. It specifies CASSLAGGVSYNEQFF.

The V gene is TRBV7-2, the J gene TRBJ1-4, with a tentative D call TRBD1 (5 bases). CDR1 is SGHTA, CDR2 FQGNSA, per germline. This CDR3 contains 18 residues. With 1 base removed from V and 5 bases from J, the gap between germline ends came to 20 bases. CDR3 protein: CASSLGRASGTENEKLFF. The CDR3 DNA reads TGTGCCAGCAGCTTAGGAAGGGCCTCCGGGACTGAGAATGAAAAACTGTTTTTT.

V usage is TRBV5-6 and J usage is TRBJ1-1, with D tentatively TRBD1 (5 bases). This CDR3 comprises 16 residues. CDR1 SGHDT and CDR2 YYEEEE come from the germline V gene. The ends were cut back, 6 bases at V and 1 base at J, with 19 bases in the middle. The CDR3 is CASTGIRVGWNTEAFF. The CDR3 nucleotides read TGTGCCAGCACGGGGATCAGGGTCGGGTGGAACACTGAAGCTTTCTTT. The entire variable domain, with the rest obtained from reference TRBV5-6 and TRBJ1-1, is as follows: DAGVTQSPTHLIKTRGQQVTLRCSPKSGHDTVSWYQQALGQGPQFIFQYYEEEERQRGNFPDRFSGHQFPNYSSELNVNALLLGDSALYLCASTGIRVGWNTEAFFGQGTRLTVV.

The rearrangement links TRBV4-2 to TRBJ1-1; D is perhaps TRBD1 (6 bases). This CDR3 has 13 residues. The germline V and J ends were trimmed by 4 bases and 4 bases, with 10 bases remaining between them. The germline CDR1 and CDR2 sequences are LGHNA and YNFKEQ. CDR3 in amino acids: CASSPRGATEAFF. CDR3 nucleotides: TGTGCCAGCAGCCCAAGGGGGGCCACTGAAGCTTTCTTT.

The chain is built from TRBV4-3 and TRBJ1-2; D unclear. CDR1 LGHNA and CDR2 YSLEER come from the germline V gene. Between the trimmed V and J ends, which lost 4 bases and 8 bases, there was a span of 20 bases. This CDR3 is 15 amino acids long. CDR3 sequence (DNA): TGCGCCAGCAGCCCAGCCGTCGGGCAGATGGACGGCTACACCTTC. This encodes CASSPAVGQMDGYTF.

The rearrangement links TRBV5-1 to TRBJ2-1; TRBD2 aligns across 9 bases. CDR1 is SGHRS and CDR2 is YFSETQ in the germline V gene. The CDR3 contains 14 residues. The junction had 14 bases not matched to a gene; V was cut back by 10 bases and J by 9 bases. The DNA for the CDR3 is TGCGCCTCCGCGGATCTAGCGGGGAGGGGTGAGCAGTTCTTC. This codes for CASADLAGRGEQFF.